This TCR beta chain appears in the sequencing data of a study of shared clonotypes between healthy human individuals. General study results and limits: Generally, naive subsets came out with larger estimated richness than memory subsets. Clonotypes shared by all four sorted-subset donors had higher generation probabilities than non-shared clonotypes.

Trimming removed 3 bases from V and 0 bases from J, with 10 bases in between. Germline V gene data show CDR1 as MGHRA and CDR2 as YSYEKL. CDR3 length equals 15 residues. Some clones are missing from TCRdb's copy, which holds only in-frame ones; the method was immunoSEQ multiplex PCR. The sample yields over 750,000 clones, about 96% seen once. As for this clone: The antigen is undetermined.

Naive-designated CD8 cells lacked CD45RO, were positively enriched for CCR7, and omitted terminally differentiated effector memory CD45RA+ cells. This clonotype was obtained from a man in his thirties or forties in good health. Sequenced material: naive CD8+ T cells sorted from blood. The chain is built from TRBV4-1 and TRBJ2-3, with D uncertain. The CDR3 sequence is CASSHYIASTDTQYF. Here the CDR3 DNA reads TGCGCCAGCAGCCATTATATCGCCAGCACAGATACGCAGTATTTT.